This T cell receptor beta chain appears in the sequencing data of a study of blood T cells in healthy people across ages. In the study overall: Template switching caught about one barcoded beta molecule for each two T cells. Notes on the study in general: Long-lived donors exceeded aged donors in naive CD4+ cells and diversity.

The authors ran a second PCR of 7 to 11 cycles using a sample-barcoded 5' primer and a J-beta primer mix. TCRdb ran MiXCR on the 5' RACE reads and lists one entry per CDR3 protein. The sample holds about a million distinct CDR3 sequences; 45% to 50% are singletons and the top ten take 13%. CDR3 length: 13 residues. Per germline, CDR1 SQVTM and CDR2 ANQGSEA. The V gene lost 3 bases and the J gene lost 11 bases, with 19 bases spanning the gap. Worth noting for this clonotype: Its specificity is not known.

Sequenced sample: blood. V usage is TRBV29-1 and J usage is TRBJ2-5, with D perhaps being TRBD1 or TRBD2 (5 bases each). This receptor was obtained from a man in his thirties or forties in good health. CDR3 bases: TGCAGCGTTGAGTGGGACGCCGTCCGGCGGCAGTACTTC. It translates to CSVEWDAVRRQYF.